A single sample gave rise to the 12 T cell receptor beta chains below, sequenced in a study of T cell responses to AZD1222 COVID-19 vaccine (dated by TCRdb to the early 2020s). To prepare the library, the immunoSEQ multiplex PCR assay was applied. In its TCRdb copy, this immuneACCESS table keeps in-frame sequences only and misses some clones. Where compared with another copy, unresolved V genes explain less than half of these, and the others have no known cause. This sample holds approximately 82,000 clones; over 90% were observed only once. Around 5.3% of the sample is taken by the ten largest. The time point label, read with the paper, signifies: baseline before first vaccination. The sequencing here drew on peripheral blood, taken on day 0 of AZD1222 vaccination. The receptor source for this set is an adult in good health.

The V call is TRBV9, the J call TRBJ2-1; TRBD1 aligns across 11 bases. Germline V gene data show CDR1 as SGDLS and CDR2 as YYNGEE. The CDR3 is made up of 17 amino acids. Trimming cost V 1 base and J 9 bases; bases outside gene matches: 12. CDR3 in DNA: TGTGCCAGCAGCGTAAAGACTGGGACAGGGGGTATAGGTGAGCAGTTCTTC. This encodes CASSVKTGTGGIGEQFF.

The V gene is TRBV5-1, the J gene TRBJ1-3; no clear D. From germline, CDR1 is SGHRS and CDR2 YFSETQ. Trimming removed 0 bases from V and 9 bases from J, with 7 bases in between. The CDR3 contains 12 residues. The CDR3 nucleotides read TGCGCCAGCAGCTTGGGAACCTCCACCATATATTTT. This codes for CASSLGTSTIYF.

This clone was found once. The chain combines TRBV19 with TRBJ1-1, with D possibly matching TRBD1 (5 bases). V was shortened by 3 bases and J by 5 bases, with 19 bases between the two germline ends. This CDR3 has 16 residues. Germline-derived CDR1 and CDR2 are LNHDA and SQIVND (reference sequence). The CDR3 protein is CASSMEGAGLWTEAFF. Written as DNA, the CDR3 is TGTGCCAGTAGTATGGAAGGGGCTGGGTTGTGGACTGAAGCTTTCTTT.

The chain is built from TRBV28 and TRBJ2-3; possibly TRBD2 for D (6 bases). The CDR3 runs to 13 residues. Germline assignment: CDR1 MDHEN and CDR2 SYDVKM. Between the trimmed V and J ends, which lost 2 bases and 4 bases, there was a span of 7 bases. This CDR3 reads CASSLGGPDTQYF. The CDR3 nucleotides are TGTGCCAGCAGTTTAGGAGGGCCAGATACGCAGTATTTT.

CDR3 in DNA: TGTGCCAGCAGCTTCGACAGGGGCGGTGAGCAGTTCTTC. Residues: CASSFDRGGEQFF. The V gene is TRBV11-2, the J gene TRBJ2-1, with 8 positions matching TRBD1. The CDR3 totals 13 residues. Germline-derived CDR1 and CDR2 are SGHAT and FQNNGV. V lost 3 bases, J lost 9 bases, and 4 bases stayed unmatched.

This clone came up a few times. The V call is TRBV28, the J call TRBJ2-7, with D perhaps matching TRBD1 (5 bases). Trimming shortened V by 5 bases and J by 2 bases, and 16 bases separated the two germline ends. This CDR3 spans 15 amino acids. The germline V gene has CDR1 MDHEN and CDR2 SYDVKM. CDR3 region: CASSQVTGQAYEQYF. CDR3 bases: TGTGCCAGCAGTCAGGTAACCGGACAAGCCTACGAGCAGTACTTC.

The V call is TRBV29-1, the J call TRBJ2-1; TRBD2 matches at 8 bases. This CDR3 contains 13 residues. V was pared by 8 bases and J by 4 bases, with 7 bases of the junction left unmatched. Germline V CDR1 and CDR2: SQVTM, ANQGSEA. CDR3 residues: CSSSGGTYNEQFF. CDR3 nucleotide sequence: TGCAGCTCAAGCGGGGGAACTTACAATGAGCAGTTCTTC.

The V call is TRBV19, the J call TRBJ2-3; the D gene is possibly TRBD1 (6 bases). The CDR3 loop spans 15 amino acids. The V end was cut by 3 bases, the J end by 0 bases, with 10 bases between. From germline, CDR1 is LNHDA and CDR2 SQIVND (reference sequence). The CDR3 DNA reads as TGTGCCAGTAGTATTTTTAGGGGGAGCACAGATACGCAGTATTTT. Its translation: CASSIFRGSTDTQYF.

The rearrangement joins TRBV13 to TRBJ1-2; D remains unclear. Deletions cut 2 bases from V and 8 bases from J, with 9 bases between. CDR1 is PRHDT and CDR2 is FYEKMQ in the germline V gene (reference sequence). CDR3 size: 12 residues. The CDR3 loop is CASSLNQGGYTF. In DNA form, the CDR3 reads TGTGCCAGCAGCTTAAATCAAGGAGGCTACACCTTC.

In nucleotides, the CDR3 is TGCGCCAGCAGCCAAATGGACAGTATGAACACTGAAGCTTTCTTT. Its protein is CASSQMDSMNTEAFF. This chain links TRBV5-1 with TRBJ1-1; D may be TRBD1 (6 bases). The germline V gene encodes CDR1 SGHRS and CDR2 YFSETQ. The germline V and J ends were trimmed by 4 bases and 0 bases, with 13 bases remaining between them. The length of the CDR3 is 15 residues.

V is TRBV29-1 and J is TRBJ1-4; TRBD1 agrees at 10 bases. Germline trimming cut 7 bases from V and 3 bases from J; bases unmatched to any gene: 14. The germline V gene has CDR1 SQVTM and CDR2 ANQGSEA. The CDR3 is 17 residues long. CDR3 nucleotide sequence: TGCAGCGCTAGTCCGGGACAGGGGAAAGGATCTAATGAAAAACTGTTTTTT. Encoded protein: CSASPGQGKGSNEKLFF.

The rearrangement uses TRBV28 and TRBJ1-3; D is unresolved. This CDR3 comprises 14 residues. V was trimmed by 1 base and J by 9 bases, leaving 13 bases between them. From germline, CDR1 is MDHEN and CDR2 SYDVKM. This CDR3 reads CASSLYMLGSTIYF. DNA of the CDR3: TGTGCCAGCAGTTTATATATGCTGGGGAGCACCATATATTTT.